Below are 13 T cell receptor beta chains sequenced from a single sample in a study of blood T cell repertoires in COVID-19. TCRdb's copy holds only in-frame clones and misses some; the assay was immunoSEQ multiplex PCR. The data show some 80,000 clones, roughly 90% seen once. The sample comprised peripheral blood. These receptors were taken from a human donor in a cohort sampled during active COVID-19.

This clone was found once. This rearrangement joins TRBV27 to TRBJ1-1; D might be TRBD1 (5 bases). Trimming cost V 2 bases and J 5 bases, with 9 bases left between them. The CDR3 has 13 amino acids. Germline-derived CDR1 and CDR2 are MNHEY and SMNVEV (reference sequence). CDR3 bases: TGTGCCAGCAGTTTAAGCGGGGGGACTGAAGCTTTCTTT. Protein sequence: CASSLSGGTEAFF.

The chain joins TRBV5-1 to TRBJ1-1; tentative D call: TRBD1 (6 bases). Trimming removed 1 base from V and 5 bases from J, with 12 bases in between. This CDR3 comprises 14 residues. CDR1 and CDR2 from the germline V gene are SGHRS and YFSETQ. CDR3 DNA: TGCGCCAGCAGCTTGCGAGGGGGTCTAACTGAAGCTTTCTTT. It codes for CASSLRGGLTEAFF.

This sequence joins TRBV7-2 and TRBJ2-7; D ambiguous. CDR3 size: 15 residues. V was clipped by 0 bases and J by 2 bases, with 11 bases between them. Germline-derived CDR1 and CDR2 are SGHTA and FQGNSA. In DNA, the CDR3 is TGTGCCAGCAGCTTAGCGTACTTATCCACCTACGAGCAGTACTTC. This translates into CASSLAYLSTYEQYF.

CDR3 sequence (DNA): TGTGCCAGTTCTGGGACTTTTTGGGAAGAGACCCAGTACTTC. Translation gives CASSGTFWEETQYF. The V and J genes are TRBV2 and TRBJ2-5; D is possibly TRBD2 (6 bases). Germline assignment: CDR1 SNHLY and CDR2 FYNNEI. CDR3 size: 14 residues. Trimming removed 9 bases at V and 3 bases at J, with 17 bases between.

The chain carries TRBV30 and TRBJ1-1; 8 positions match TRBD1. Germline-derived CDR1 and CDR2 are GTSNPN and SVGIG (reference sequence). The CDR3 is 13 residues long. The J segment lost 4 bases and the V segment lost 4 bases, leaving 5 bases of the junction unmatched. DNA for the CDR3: TGTGCCTGGAAAGGACAGGGTTTCACTGAAGCTTTCTTT. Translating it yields CAWKGQGFTEAFF.

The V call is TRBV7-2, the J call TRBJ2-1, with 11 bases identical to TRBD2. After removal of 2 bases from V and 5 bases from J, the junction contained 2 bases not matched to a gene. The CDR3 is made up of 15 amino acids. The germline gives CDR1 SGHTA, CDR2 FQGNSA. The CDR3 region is CASSLTSGRNNEQFF. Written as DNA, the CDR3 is TGTGCCAGCAGCTTAACTAGCGGGAGAAACAATGAGCAGTTCTTC.

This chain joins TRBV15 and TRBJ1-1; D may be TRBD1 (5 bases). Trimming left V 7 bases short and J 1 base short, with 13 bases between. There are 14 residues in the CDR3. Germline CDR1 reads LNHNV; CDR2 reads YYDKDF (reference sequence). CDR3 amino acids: CATTKTVENTEAFF. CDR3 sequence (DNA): TGTGCCACCACCAAGACAGTAGAGAACACTGAAGCTTTCTTT.

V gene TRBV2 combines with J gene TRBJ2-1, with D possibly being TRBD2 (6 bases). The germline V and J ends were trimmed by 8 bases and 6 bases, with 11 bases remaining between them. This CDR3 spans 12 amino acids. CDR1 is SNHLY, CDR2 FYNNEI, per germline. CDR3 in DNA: TGTGCCAGCGGGGTTAGCGGCAATGAGCAGTTCTTC. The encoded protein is CASGVSGNEQFF.

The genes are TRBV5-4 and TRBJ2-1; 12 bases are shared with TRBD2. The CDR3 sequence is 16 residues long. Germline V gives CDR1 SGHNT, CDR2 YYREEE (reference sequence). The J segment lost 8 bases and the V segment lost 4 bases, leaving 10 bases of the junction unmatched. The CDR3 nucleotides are TGTGCCAGCAGCGTCCCTAGCGGGGGGGCCTCGGATGAGCAGTTCTTC. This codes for CASSVPSGGASDEQFF.

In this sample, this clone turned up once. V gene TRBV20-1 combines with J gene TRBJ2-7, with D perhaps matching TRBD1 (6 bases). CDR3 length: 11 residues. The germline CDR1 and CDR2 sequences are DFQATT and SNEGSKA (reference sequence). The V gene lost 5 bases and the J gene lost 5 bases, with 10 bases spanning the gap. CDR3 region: CSAAQGNEQYF. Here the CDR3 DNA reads TGCAGTGCTGCACAGGGTAACGAGCAGTACTTC.

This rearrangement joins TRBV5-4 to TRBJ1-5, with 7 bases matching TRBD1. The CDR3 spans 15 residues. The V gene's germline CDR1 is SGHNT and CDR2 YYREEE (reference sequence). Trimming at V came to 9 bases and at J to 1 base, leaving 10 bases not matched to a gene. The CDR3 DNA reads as TGTGCCACCCGAGGGGGCATAGAAAGCAATCAGCCCCAGCATTTT. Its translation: CATRGGIESNQPQHF.

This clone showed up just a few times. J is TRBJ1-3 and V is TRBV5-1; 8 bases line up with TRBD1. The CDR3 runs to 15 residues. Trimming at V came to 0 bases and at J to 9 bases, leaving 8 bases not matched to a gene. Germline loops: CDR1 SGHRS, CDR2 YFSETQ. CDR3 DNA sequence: TGCGCCAGCAGCTTGGCAGGGGGCCCTGGCGGCACCATATATTTT. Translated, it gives CASSLAGGPGGTIYF.

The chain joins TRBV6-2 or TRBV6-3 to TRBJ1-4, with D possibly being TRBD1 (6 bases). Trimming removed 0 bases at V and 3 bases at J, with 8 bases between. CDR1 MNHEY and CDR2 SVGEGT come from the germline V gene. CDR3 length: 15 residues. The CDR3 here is CASSYSKGANEKLFF. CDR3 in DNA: TGTGCCAGCAGTTACTCGAAGGGGGCTAATGAAAAACTGTTTTTT.